This TCR beta chain comes out of a study of blood T cells in healthy people across ages (dated by TCRdb to about 2015). Background for the entire study: Template switching captured roughly one uniquely barcoded TCR beta cDNA molecule per two T cells in model experiments. Four age groups were formed from the donors: young (average approximately 17 years), middle-aged (approximately 40), aged (about 68) and long-lived (about 80). Using deep sequencing normalized with unique cDNA molecular identifiers, the study measured how TCR beta repertoire diversity changes with age. To avoid experimental bias, donors of different ages were randomly spread across the sequencing lanes. Using the same blood draw, the study looked at two additional independent replicas of 1 million unique cDNA reads for two donors, one aged 18 to 30 and the other aged 80 or older. Overall study results and their limits: The percentage of naive T cells measured by flow cytometry correlated strongly with observed TCR beta diversity. Compared with the aged group, the long-lived group had more naive CD4+ T cells, fewer expanded clones and increased TCR diversity, suggesting age selection. The CMV infection status of donors was not known, potentially confounding age-related changes in expanded clonotypes. Estimates of total diversity based on one million sequenced T cells were regarded as lower bounds and as underestimates. Because profiling used bulk unsorted PBMCs, naive and antigen-experienced compartments could not be compared conclusively. Observed TCR beta diversity per million T cells fell roughly linearly with age, and a significant reduction was already apparent by age around 39.

The donors were roughly 40 Caucasian individuals from Russia, aged 6 to 90 years, who were systemically healthy. Approximately 10 milliliters of peripheral blood were collected from each donor into EDTA-treated Vacutainer tubes. Ficoll-Paque density-gradient centrifugation was used to isolate PBMCs, with at least 6.5 million per sample. Trizol reagent was used to extract total RNA from the PBMCs, yielding at least 5 micrograms per sample. For every donor, an aliquot of PBMCs went through flow cytometry to measure the percentages of naive CD45RAhigh/CD27high T cells. To prepare the library, 5' RACE was applied. The sequencer was an Illumina HiSeq 2500. The second PCR ran for about 6 to 12 cycles and used a J-beta primer mix along with a sample-barcoded 5' primer. A unique molecular identifier was introduced onto each TCR beta cDNA molecule by a template-switch 5' adaptor carrying 12 random nucleotides. At least 3 million CDR3-containing paired-end reads were obtained from each sample. First-strand cDNA synthesis was performed from all RNA using the Mint cDNA synthesis kit, with priming by a TRBC-specific oligonucleotide. All cDNA was treated with uracil-DNA glycosylase and then went through a first 18-cycle PCR with the universal primers M1SS and BC2_uni_R. Turning to the authors' computational methods: Normalization of each sample was performed by random selection of 1 million high-quality reads, each carrying a distinct molecular identifier. Reads with shared molecular identifiers were discarded instead of being binned into consensus sequences. CDR3 identification, clonotype clustering and error correction used MiTCR with a Q25 quality threshold and the strictest error-elimination algorithm. A nonparametric unseen species model with Euler transformation was used to estimate a lower bound on total TCR beta diversity. TCRdb ran its own pipeline on the public reads, namely fastp trimming at Q25 and MiXCR clone calling, and kept in-frame beta chains. Duplicate CDR3 protein sequences are folded into a single record with the most common DNA and genes. TCRdb, rather than the study authors, made the V and J calls. The sample contains over 1,500,000 distinct CDR3 sequences, approximately 50% of them found a single time. More than 2% of the sample belongs to the ten largest clones.

From its cysteine to its phenylalanine, the CDR3 spans 15 amino acids. The entry retains the CDR3 DNA only, 45 bases that are in frame from base 1. The V end gives up 3 bases and the J end 12 bases, leaving 6 bases in the junction not matched to a gene. The germline V gene (reference sequence) specifies MNHEY as CDR1 and SMNVEV as CDR2. Regarding this clonotype: There is no known antigen for this receptor. The sample holds no much larger clone one base away, and base qualities are not on file.

The TCR was taken from a woman aged 40 to 50 in good health. The V gene is TRBV27 and the J gene is TRBJ2-1; 15 bases in the middle match TRBD2. Sequenced: blood. The DNA is as follows: TGTGCCAGCAGTTTCGGGACTAGCGGGGGGCCCCTGCAGTTCTTC. Its protein product is CASSFGTSGGPLQFF.